These 10 T cell receptor beta chains came from one sample sequenced in a study of blood T cell repertoires in COVID-19. Some clones are missing from TCRdb's copy, which holds only in-frame ones; the method was immunoSEQ multiplex PCR. Of roughly 200,000 clones listed, around 86% are singletons. The material sequenced was PBMCs or T cells enriched from blood (not recorded which). The receptors originated from a woman aged 40 to 50 with acute COVID-19.

The CDR3 protein is CASSFGTLSNEQFF. DNA for the CDR3: TGTGCCAGCAGCTTTGGGACATTAAGTAATGAGCAGTTCTTC. The V and J genes are TRBV11-3 and TRBJ2-1, with a weak D call TRBD1 (6 bases). The CDR3 sequence is 14 residues long. The V end was cut by 3 bases, the J end by 7 bases, with 13 bases between. CDR1 and CDR2 (germline): SGHNT, YENEEA.

The count of this clone is one. The chain links TRBV5-5 to TRBJ2-6, with TRBD2 as a possible D gene (6 bases). Trimming took 6 bases from V and 7 from J, leaving 8 bases between them. Germline loops: CDR1 SGHKS, CDR2 YYEKEE (reference sequence). The CDR3 runs 12 residues. CDR3: CASNGGANVLTF. In nucleotides, the CDR3 is TGTGCCAGCAACGGGGGAGCCAACGTCCTGACTTTC.

The chain links TRBV19 to TRBJ2-5; D perhaps matches TRBD2 (5 bases). From germline, CDR1 is LNHDA and CDR2 SQIVND (reference sequence). This CDR3 has 14 residues. Trimming removed 3 bases at V and 7 bases at J, with 15 bases between. For the CDR3, the DNA is TGTGCCAGTAGTATGGGTGGACTCCTGTCGACCCAGTACTTC. This gives the protein CASSMGGLLSTQYF.

The chain carries TRBV28 and TRBJ2-5; TRBD1 might be the D (6 bases). CDR3 length: 15 amino acids. The V gene's germline CDR1 is MDHEN and CDR2 SYDVKM. The ends were cut back, 5 bases at V and 4 bases at J, with 17 bases in the middle. The CDR3 protein is CASSQSGTRRETQYF. The CDR3 DNA reads TGTGCCAGCAGTCAGTCCGGGACAAGAAGAGAGACCCAGTACTTC.

V gene TRBV30 combines with J gene TRBJ1-3; 9 bases align to TRBD1. The junction had 0 bases not matched to a gene; V was cut back by 5 bases and J by 7 bases. The CDR3 spans 11 residues. Looked up from germline, CDR1 is GTSNPN and CDR2 is SVGIG (reference sequence). The CDR3 sequence is CAWGTGNTIYF. CDR3 coding DNA: TGTGCCTGGGGGACAGGGAACACCATATATTTT.

This clone was found a few times. The J gene is TRBJ1-1, the V gene TRBV30; a possible D gene is TRBD1 (6 bases). V was cut by 5 bases and J by 1 base, with 11 bases left in between. In germline, CDR1 is GTSNPN, CDR2 SVGIG (reference sequence). CDR3 length: 13 amino acids. The CDR3 DNA reads as TGTGCCTGGGCGGGACACACGAACACTGAAGCTTTCTTT. It codes for CAWAGHTNTEAFF. Full variable domain (missing parts from reference TRBV30 and TRBJ1-1): SQTIHQWPATLVQPVGSPLSLECTVEGTSNPNLYWYRQAAGRGLQLLFYSVGIGQISSEVPQNLSASRPQDRQFILSSKKLLLSDSGFYLCAWAGHTNTEAFFGQGTRLTVV.

The gene calls are TRBV27 and TRBJ2-2; D gene ambiguous. Looked up from germline, CDR1 is MNHEY and CDR2 is SMNVEV (reference sequence). CDR3 length: 15 residues. V lost 3 bases and J lost 0, with 8 bases in between. The CDR3 DNA follows: TGTGCCAGCAGTTTTCTGTCCGCGAACACCGGGGAGCTGTTTTTT. This encodes CASSFLSANTGELFF.

This clone showed up just a few times. The rearrangement links TRBV7-2 to TRBJ2-7; a weak D match, TRBD1 (6 bases). The CDR3 consists of 13 residues. CDR1 SGHTA and CDR2 FQGNSA come from the germline V gene. The germline V and J ends were trimmed by 5 bases and 5 bases, with 13 bases remaining between them. The CDR3 region is CASSAPQGHEQYF. CDR3 DNA sequence: TGTGCCAGCAGCGCCCCACAGGGACACGAGCAGTACTTC.

V gene TRBV28 combines with J gene TRBJ2-4; 11 bases fit TRBD1. The junction had 2 bases not matched to a gene; V was cut back by 6 bases and J by 4 bases. This CDR3 has 14 residues. Germline CDR1 MDHEN, CDR2 SYDVKM. CDR3 in DNA: TGTGCCAGCAGGGACAGGGGGCCAAAAAACATTCAGTACTTC. It specifies CASRDRGPKNIQYF.

The chain recombines TRBV7-3 with TRBJ2-5; D possibly corresponds to TRBD1 (6 bases). The germline V and J ends were trimmed by 3 bases and 5 bases, with 13 bases remaining between them. The germline V gene encodes CDR1 SGHTA and CDR2 FQGTGA. This CDR3 is 14 amino acids long. The CDR3 here is CASSFSARGETQYF. The CDR3 nucleotides are TGTGCCAGCAGCTTTTCGGCTAGGGGGGAGACCCAGTACTTC.